The 22 T cell receptor beta chains reported below all come from one sample, sequenced in a study of blood T cell repertoires in COVID-19. Here immunoSEQ multiplex PCR was the method, and the copy in TCRdb shows in-frame clones only, minus some. The sample includes a few hundred thousand clones, 86% of them seen just once. Sequencing was carried out using peripheral blood. These TCRs come from a man aged 55 to 69 with acute or convalescent COVID-19.

The chain joins TRBV9 to TRBJ2-7; D not certain. The CDR3 runs 13 residues. Germline assignment: CDR1 SGDLS and CDR2 YYNGEE. Trimming cost V 3 bases and J 1 base, with 8 bases left between them. CDR3 amino acids: CASSGMSSYEQYF. Written as DNA, the CDR3 is TGTGCCAGCAGCGGAATGAGTTCCTACGAGCAGTACTTC.

This clone was recorded a few times. The chain combines TRBV6-2 or TRBV6-3 with TRBJ2-3; 8 bases line up with TRBD2. Germline CDR1 and CDR2: MNHEY and SVGEGT. The V gene end was trimmed by 2 bases and the J gene end by 0 bases; junction bases not matched to a gene: 4. The CDR3 length is 16 residues. The chain's CDR3 is CASSYAGGVSTDTQYF. In DNA, the CDR3 is TGTGCCAGCAGTTACGCGGGAGGAGTGAGCACAGATACGCAGTATTTT.

This clone was recorded only once. The chain couples TRBV29-1 to TRBJ2-1; 9 bases are a match to TRBD2. Germline values: CDR1 SQVTM, CDR2 ANQGSEA. This CDR3 spans 13 amino acids. V shed 7 bases and J 2 bases; nucleotides not matched to a gene: 3. CDR3: CSETSGAYNEQFF. CDR3 sequence (DNA): TGCAGCGAGACTAGCGGAGCCTACAATGAGCAGTTCTTC.

This sequence joins TRBV7-6 and TRBJ1-1, with 7 bases that match TRBD1. Germline CDR1 SGHVS, CDR2 FNYEAQ. With V trimmed by 1 base and J by 1 base, 3 bases remained unmatched. There are 15 residues in the CDR3. The CDR3 DNA sequence: TGTGCCAGCAGCTTAGTGGGGACAGCGAACACTGAAGCTTTCTTT. Translating it yields CASSLVGTANTEAFF. The entire variable domain, with the rest obtained from reference TRBV7-6 and TRBJ1-1, is as follows: GAGVSQSPRYKVTKRGQDVALRCDPISGHVSLYWYRQALGQGPEFLTYFNYEAQQDKSGLPNDRFSAERPEGSISTLTIQRTEQRDSAMYRCASSLVGTANTEAFFGQGTRLTVV.

This chain links TRBV27 with TRBJ1-5, with 9 bases lining up with TRBD1. The CDR3 consists of 17 residues. CDR1 is MNHEY, CDR2 SMNVEV, per germline (reference sequence). Trimming removed 2 bases from V and 6 bases from J; junction bases left unmatched: 11. CDR3 loop: CASSLRDREKRIQPQHF. CDR3 nucleotides: TGTGCCAGCAGTTTACGGGACAGGGAAAAGAGAATTCAGCCCCAGCATTTT.

The CDR3 loop is CASSQEIRAGELFF. In DNA form, the CDR3 reads TGCGCCAGCAGCCAAGAGATCAGGGCCGGGGAGCTGTTTTTT. This chain uses TRBV4-3 with TRBJ2-2; perhaps TRBD1 as D (5 bases). V shed 0 bases and J shed 6 bases, with 8 bases lying between them. Germline CDR1 is LGHNA and CDR2 is YSLEER. CDR3 size: 14 residues.

This clone occurred a few times. The chain is built from TRBV6-1 and TRBJ1-1, with 7 positions matching TRBD1. V was clipped by 4 bases and J by 1 base; unmatched bases: 15. Germline V gene lookup returns CDR1 MNHNS and CDR2 SASEGT. The CDR3 totals 18 residues. The CDR3 loop is CASSGGGGASSGNTEAFF. CDR3 sequence (DNA): TGTGCCAGCAGTGGAGGAGGGGGCGCATCTTCAGGGAACACTGAAGCTTTCTTT.

This clone was detected only once. This chain connects TRBV27 to TRBJ2-5; TRBD1 might be the D (6 bases). The CDR3 extends over 15 amino acids. CDR1 is MNHEY, CDR2 SMNVEV, per germline (reference sequence). V was trimmed by 6 bases and J by 7 bases, leaving 21 bases between them. The CDR3 DNA follows: TGTGCCAGCAGGCCCCCAGGGGCGCGCGAGGGGACCCAGTACTTC. Residues: CASRPPGAREGTQYF.

The chain combines TRBV4-2 with TRBJ1-2; D may be TRBD1 (6 bases). The CDR3 totals 16 residues. CDR1 is LGHNA and CDR2 is YNFKEQ in the germline V gene. V was cut by 1 base and J by 5 bases, with 17 bases left in between. The CDR3 here is CASSQVSPDRFYGYTF. The CDR3 DNA is TGTGCCAGCAGCCAAGTTTCCCCGGACAGATTTTATGGCTACACCTTC.

The V gene is TRBV30, the J gene TRBJ2-7; maybe TRBD2 (5 bases). The ends were cut back, 3 bases at V and 0 bases at J, with 9 bases in the middle. The germline gives CDR1 GTSNPN, CDR2 SVGIG (reference sequence). The CDR3 sequence is 13 residues long. CDR3 coding DNA: TGTGCCTGGAGCGAGCGGACCTCCTACGAGCAGTACTTC. Translation gives CAWSERTSYEQYF. The whole variable domain, remainder taken from reference TRBV30 and TRBJ2-7, is SQTIHQWPATLVQPVGSPLSLECTVEGTSNPNLYWYRQAAGRGLQLLFYSVGIGQISSEVPQNLSASRPQDRQFILSSKKLLLSDSGFYLCAWSERTSYEQYFGPGTRLTVT.

This clone was seen a few times. The rearrangement joins TRBV7-2 to TRBJ1-3, with a weak D call TRBD1 (5 bases). This CDR3 contains 15 residues. Germline CDR1 reads SGHTA; CDR2 reads FQGNSA. V lost 1 base to trimming and J lost 2 bases, with 9 bases between them. CDR3 in amino acids: CASSLGRGAGNTIYF. As DNA, the CDR3 is TGTGCCAGCAGCTTAGGACGGGGGGCTGGAAACACCATATATTTT.

The chain recombines TRBV12-3 or TRBV12-4 with TRBJ1-5; D is perhaps TRBD1 (6 bases). The CDR3 has 13 amino acids. V dropped 3 bases and J dropped 5 bases, with 8 bases sitting between them. CDR3 sequence: CASSFRGDQPQHF. In nucleotides, the CDR3 is TGTGCCAGCAGTTTCAGGGGCGATCAGCCCCAGCATTTT.

V and J are TRBV11-3 and TRBJ2-3; no firm D call. Germline assignment: CDR1 SGHNT and CDR2 YENEEA. V was pared by 1 base and J by 4 bases, with 12 bases between. There are 15 residues in the CDR3. The CDR3 here is CASSLGRVEADTQYF. CDR3 in DNA: TGTGCCAGCAGCTTAGGACGGGTAGAGGCAGATACGCAGTATTTT.

This clone was detected only a few times. This sequence joins TRBV3-1 (or the pseudogene TRBV3-2) and TRBJ2-7, with 7 positions matching TRBD1. This CDR3 has 13 amino acids. The ends lost 5 bases at V and 5 bases at J; junction bases unmatched: 6. Germline values: CDR1 LGHDT, CDR2 YNNKEL (reference sequence). CDR3 DNA: TGTGCCAGCAGCACGGGGACAGATCACGAGCAGTACTTC. It encodes CASSTGTDHEQYF.

J is TRBJ1-2 and V is TRBV7-2, with D possibly TRBD1 on 5 matching bases. The V gene lost 4 bases and the J gene lost 4 bases, with 10 bases spanning the gap. The germline V gene has CDR1 SGHTA and CDR2 FQGNSA. CDR3 length: 13 residues. CDR3: CASSSDRTYGYTF. For the CDR3, the DNA is TGTGCCAGCAGCTCCGACAGAACCTATGGCTACACCTTC. The variable domain in full, with the rest retrieved from reference TRBV7-2 and TRBJ1-2, is GAGVSQSPSNKVTEKGKDVELRCDPISGHTALYWYRQSLGQGLEFLIYFQGNSAPDKSGLPSDRFSAERTGGSVSTLTIQRTQQEDSAVYLCASSSDRTYGYTFGSGTRLTVV.

The chain carries TRBV5-1 and TRBJ2-7; TRBD2 aligns across 7 bases. CDR1 SGHRS and CDR2 YFSETQ come from the germline V gene. V was pared by 4 bases and J by 2 bases, with 12 bases of the junction left unmatched. The CDR3 covers 16 residues. Here the CDR3 reads CASSPTRASGAYEQYF. The DNA for the CDR3 is TGCGCCAGCAGCCCCACACGGGCTAGCGGTGCCTACGAGCAGTACTTC.

This clone was observed once. The chain carries TRBV15 and TRBJ2-7, with TRBD1 as a possible D gene (6 bases). CDR1 and CDR2 (germline): LNHNV, YYDKDF (reference sequence). The CDR3 has 14 residues. Trimming shortened V by 4 bases and J by 1 base, and 11 bases separated the two germline ends. Written as DNA, the CDR3 is TGTGCCACCAGCACGACAGGCGCTTCCTACGAGCAGTACTTC. Its translation is CATSTTGASYEQYF.

This chain uses TRBV5-4 with TRBJ2-7; 7 nucleotides align to TRBD2. The V and J ends lost 5 bases and 0 bases, in that order; junction bases with no gene match: 8. Germline-derived CDR1 and CDR2 are SGHNT and YYREEE (reference sequence). This CDR3 is built from 15 residues. The CDR3 region is CASSSISGSSYEQYF. The CDR3 region has the DNA TGTGCCAGCAGTTCCATTAGCGGGTCCTCCTACGAGCAGTACTTC.

This clone came up a few times. This chain uses TRBV7-3 with TRBJ2-2, with 8 bases lining up with TRBD2. Looked up from germline, CDR1 is SGHTA and CDR2 is FQGTGA. V shed 1 base and J 5 bases; nucleotides not matched to a gene: 3. This CDR3 has 15 amino acids. The DNA of the CDR3 is TGTGCCAGCAGCTTAAGCGGGAGGAGTACCGGGGAGCTGTTTTTT. Translation gives CASSLSGRSTGELFF.

This clone was seen once. The chain joins TRBV2 to TRBJ2-7; 8 bases agree with TRBD1. The J segment lost 3 bases and the V segment lost 3 bases, leaving 10 bases of the junction unmatched. The CDR3 spans 16 residues. Germline V gene sequence: CDR1 SNHLY, CDR2 FYNNEI. CDR3 in DNA: TGTGCCAGCAGTGAGCAGGGGGCGATCGGGAACTACGAGCAGTACTTC. It translates to CASSEQGAIGNYEQYF.

The chain recombines TRBV29-1 with TRBJ2-2; 10 bases agree with TRBD1. The CDR3 sequence is 14 residues long. Germline loops: CDR1 SQVTM, CDR2 ANQGSEA. The ends lost 4 bases at V and 5 bases at J; junction bases unmatched: 4. CDR3 amino acids: CSVAGQGLTGELFF. As DNA, the CDR3 is TGCAGCGTTGCGGGACAGGGGCTAACCGGGGAGCTGTTTTTT.

This chain joins TRBV29-1 and TRBJ2-1; D possibly corresponds to TRBD2 (5 bases). The length of the CDR3 is 15 residues. Germline-derived CDR1 and CDR2 are SQVTM and ANQGSEA. Deletions cut 6 bases from V and 0 bases from J, with 15 bases between. For the CDR3, the DNA is TGCAGCGTATGGTCAGTTAGCGACTCCTACAATGAGCAGTTCTTC. It encodes CSVWSVSDSYNEQFF.